These 23 T cell receptor beta chains came from one sample sequenced in a study of PD-L1 blockade in urothelial cancer. Sequencing was performed with immunoSEQ multiplex PCR; in TCRdb, only in-frame clones are kept and a portion is missing. The sample contains 49,000 or so clones, approximately 85% of which appear only once. As to time point: pretreatment peripheral blood. The specimen was PBMCs, collected around atezolizumab (anti-PD-L1) treatment. These TCRs come from a man in his 70s with urothelial cancer.

This clone was seen a handful of times. The chain is built from TRBV4-1 and TRBJ1-3; 10 bases line up with TRBD1. The CDR3 totals 16 residues. Trimming at V came to 2 bases and at J to 3 bases, leaving 4 bases not matched to a gene. Germline V gene data show CDR1 as MGHRA and CDR2 as YSYEKL. The CDR3 here is CASSQPGQGLGNTIYF. The CDR3 DNA reads TGCGCCAGCAGCCAACCGGGACAGGGGCTTGGAAACACCATATATTTT.

The genes are TRBV11-2 and TRBJ1-1, with D possibly being TRBD1 (5 bases). Deletions cut 1 base from V and 10 bases from J, with 16 bases between. The CDR3 runs to 14 residues. Germline values: CDR1 SGHAT, CDR2 FQNNGV. This chain's CDR3 is CASSLVEGRRGAFF. CDR3 bases: TGTGCCAGCAGCTTAGTAGAGGGGCGGAGGGGAGCTTTCTTT. The variable domain in full, with the rest retrieved from reference TRBV11-2 and TRBJ1-1, is EAGVAQSPRYKIIEKRQSVAFWCNPISGHATLYWYQQILGQGPKLLIQFQNNGVVDDSQLPKDRFSAERLKGVDSTLKIQPAKLEDSAVYLCASSLVEGRRGAFFGQGTRLTVV.

CDR3 DNA sequence: TGCGCCAGCAGCGCTAGCGGGGACTACGAGCAGTACTTC. Translation gives CASSASGDYEQYF. The chain carries TRBV5-1 and TRBJ2-7; TRBD2 matches at 9 bases. This CDR3 contains 13 residues. CDR1 SGHRS and CDR2 YFSETQ come from the germline V gene. Losses at the gene ends were 4 bases for V and 3 bases for J; bases not matched to a gene: 2.

This chain links TRBV6-6 with TRBJ1-2, with a weak D call TRBD1 (5 bases). V was clipped by 3 bases and J by 6 bases, with 14 bases between them. Germline V gives CDR1 MNHNY, CDR2 SVGAGI (reference sequence). There are 14 residues in the CDR3. The CDR3 region is CASSYLQGYDGYTF. CDR3 sequence (DNA): TGTGCCAGCAGTTATCTTCAGGGTTACGATGGCTACACCTTC.

The chain couples TRBV27 to TRBJ2-5; TRBD1 matches 11 bases. The germline CDR1 and CDR2 sequences are MNHEY and SMNVEV (reference sequence). V shed 8 bases, J shed 1 base, and the junction held 15 bases outside the gene matches. CDR3 length: 18 amino acids. The CDR3 bases are TGTGCCAGCGCTCTCTGGGGGTCCGGGACAGGGGGCCAAGAGACCCAGTACTTC. Amino acid sequence: CASALWGSGTGGQETQYF.

The chain links TRBV28 to TRBJ2-2; 12 bases agree with TRBD2. The CDR3 sequence is 16 residues long. Germline CDR1 is MDHEN and CDR2 is SYDVKM. With 2 bases clipped from V and 4 bases from J, the junction kept 2 bases outside the gene matches. This CDR3 is CASSLLAGGTTGELFF. In DNA form, the CDR3 reads TGTGCCAGCAGTTTACTAGCGGGAGGGACCACCGGGGAGCTGTTTTTT.

The V and J genes are TRBV5-4 and TRBJ2-3; 7 bases match TRBD1. Germline V gene sequence: CDR1 SGHNT, CDR2 YYREEE (reference sequence). V gave up 6 bases and J gave up 0 bases; unmatched junction bases: 7. There are 15 residues in the CDR3. This chain's CDR3 is CASTHRGESTDTQYF. CDR3 sequence (DNA): TGTGCCAGCACCCACAGGGGTGAGAGCACAGATACGCAGTATTTT.

This sequence joins TRBV30 and TRBJ2-1; the match to TRBD2 covers 14 bases. In germline, CDR1 is GTSNPN, CDR2 SVGIG (reference sequence). This CDR3 spans 15 amino acids. Germline trimming cut 4 bases from V and 8 bases from J; bases unmatched to any gene: 7. CDR3 in amino acids: CAWKTSGRAWYEQFF. DNA for the CDR3: TGTGCCTGGAAGACTAGCGGGAGGGCCTGGTATGAGCAGTTCTTC.

The gene calls are TRBV4-2 and TRBJ1-2; no reliable D call. This CDR3 is 14 amino acids long. Germline CDR1 reads LGHNA; CDR2 reads YNFKEQ. V was trimmed by 6 bases and J by 2 bases, leaving 13 bases between them. The CDR3: CASSPEAGNYGYTF. DNA of the CDR3: TGTGCCAGCAGTCCCGAGGCGGGGAACTATGGCTACACCTTC.

CDR3 amino acids: CASSSLQTLYNEQFF. The CDR3 nucleotides read TGTGCCAGCAGTTCTTTACAGACCCTCTACAATGAGCAGTTCTTC. This chain links TRBV5-8 with TRBJ2-1; D gene unclear. Trimming took off 5 bases at V and 3 bases at J, with 15 bases between the two ends. Germline-derived CDR1 and CDR2 are SGHTS and YDEGEE. The CDR3 contains 15 residues.

The chain carries TRBV5-4 and TRBJ2-1; weak D call: TRBD2 (6 bases). V was clipped by 4 bases and J by 7 bases, with 15 bases between them. Germline CDR1 and CDR2: SGHNT and YYREEE (reference sequence). This CDR3 has 14 residues. CDR3 loop: CASSLWAGLNEQFF. The CDR3 DNA is TGTGCCAGCAGCCTCTGGGCGGGACTGAATGAGCAGTTCTTC.

The chain couples TRBV5-4 to TRBJ2-6, with D perhaps TRBD1 (5 bases). The CDR3 is 15 residues long. The V gene's germline CDR1 is SGHNT and CDR2 YYREEE (reference sequence). V lost 4 bases to trimming and J lost 2 bases, with 10 bases between them. The chain's CDR3 is CASSQGATGANVLTF. CDR3 sequence (DNA): TGTGCCAGCAGCCAAGGGGCTACTGGGGCCAACGTCCTGACTTTC.

The chain links TRBV7-3 to TRBJ2-1; 9 nucleotides agree with TRBD2. The CDR3 has 15 amino acids. The J segment lost 4 bases and the V segment lost 3 bases, leaving 4 bases of the junction unmatched. Germline-derived CDR1 and CDR2 are SGHTA and FQGTGA. The CDR3 DNA sequence: TGTGCCAGCAGCTTGAGCGGGAGGCCGTACAATGAGCAGTTCTTC. Protein product: CASSLSGRPYNEQFF.

Written as DNA, the CDR3 is TGTGCCAGCAGTTACTCGTTCCAGGGAGAGACCCAGTACTTC. This codes for CASSYSFQGETQYF. The chain links TRBV6-5 to TRBJ2-5; D is perhaps TRBD1 (5 bases). Germline CDR1 and CDR2: MNHEY and SVGAGI. The CDR3 covers 14 residues. Trimming took off 0 bases at V and 4 bases at J, with 9 bases between the two ends.

CDR3 in DNA: TGCGCCAGCAGCGTTTCGTTGTTGAACACCGGGGAGCTGTTTTTT. As protein: CASSVSLLNTGELFF. The chain couples TRBV5-1 to TRBJ2-2; no firm D call. Trimming pared 4 bases from V and 1 base from J, leaving 11 bases between. CDR1 SGHRS and CDR2 YFSETQ come from the germline V gene. The CDR3 loop spans 15 amino acids.

The chain has TRBV10-3 and TRBJ1-1; a weak D match, TRBD1 (6 bases). V was trimmed by 0 bases and J by 1 base, leaving 12 bases between them. This CDR3 is 16 amino acids long. Germline loops: CDR1 ENHRY, CDR2 SYGVKD. The CDR3 loop is CAISESTGRGNTEAFF. The CDR3 coding sequence is TGTGCCATCAGTGAGTCCACAGGGAGGGGGAACACTGAAGCTTTCTTT.

The chain is built from TRBV7-9 and TRBJ2-5; D gene unclear. The V end was cut by 2 bases, the J end by 5 bases, with 12 bases between. Germline CDR1 reads SEHNR; CDR2 reads FQNEAQ (reference sequence). The CDR3 extends over 14 amino acids. The CDR3: CASSLLITEETQYF. The CDR3 DNA is TGTGCCAGCAGCTTACTGATCACGGAGGAGACCCAGTACTTC.

V and J are TRBV19 and TRBJ2-1, with TRBD2 matching 12 bases. The germline V gene has CDR1 LNHDA and CDR2 SQIVND (reference sequence). The CDR3 consists of 15 residues. V was pared by 4 bases and J by 10 bases, with 8 bases of the junction left unmatched. The DNA of the CDR3 is TGTGCCAGTAGTACTTGGACTAGCGGGACTAGCGAGCAGTTCTTC. Translating gives CASSTWTSGTSEQFF.

The J gene is TRBJ2-4, the V gene TRBV10-1, with D perhaps TRBD1 (5 bases). The CDR3 length is 15 residues. Germline values: CDR1 WNHNN, CDR2 SYGVQD (reference sequence). Trimming took off 0 bases at V and 5 bases at J, with 11 bases between the two ends. CDR3 loop: CASSESVLGENIQYF. The DNA for the CDR3 is TGCGCCAGCAGTGAGTCAGTCCTAGGGGAAAACATTCAGTACTTC.

The genes are TRBV5-1 and TRBJ2-3; 15 bases fit TRBD2. CDR1 SGHRS and CDR2 YFSETQ come from the germline V gene. The CDR3 spans 16 residues. Trimming took 4 bases from V and 5 from J; bases not matched to a gene: 5. CDR3 loop: CASSIGLAGGEDTQYF. CDR3 DNA: TGCGCCAGCAGCATCGGACTAGCGGGAGGGGAAGATACGCAGTATTTT.

The chain recombines TRBV5-6 with TRBJ1-5; 9 bases line up with TRBD1. The germline V gene has CDR1 SGHDT and CDR2 YYEEEE. V dropped 2 bases and J dropped 6; count of bases not matched to a gene: 3. The CDR3 covers 14 residues. The CDR3 nucleotides are TGTGCCAGCAGCTTCGGGACAGGGAGTCAGCCCCAGCATTTT. Protein: CASSFGTGSQPQHF.

The V gene is TRBV21-1, the J gene TRBJ2-4; the DNA was not compared with TRBD2, the D call given in the table. TRBV21-1 is assigned pseudogene status. The CDR3 extends over 17 amino acids. The CDR3 DNA follows: TGTGCCAGCAGCACAGCAGGGGGGGACCTCGCCAAAAACATTCAGTACTTC. It is translated as CASSTAGGDLAKNIQYF.

V usage is TRBV14 and J usage is TRBJ1-1, with D uncertain. With 4 bases removed from V and 2 bases from J, the gap between germline ends came to 11 bases. The CDR3 covers 14 residues. Germline V gene sequence: CDR1 SGHDN, CDR2 FVKESK. CDR3 residues: CASSRLQTNTEAFF. CDR3 DNA: TGTGCCAGCAGCCGCCTACAGACAAACACTGAAGCTTTCTTT.